This TCR beta chain was sequenced in a study of T cell repertoires in cytomegalovirus infection. Study in general: Recently identified HLA-C-restricted CMV epitopes and well-studied HLA-B-restricted CMV epitopes were used by the study.

In its sample, this clonotype was seen a few times. The antigen is undetermined. MiXCR, applied by TCRdb to the reads, yields one record per CDR3 protein. The sample consists of 830,000 or so distinct CDR3 sequences, 32% of them appearing once. The V segment lost 7 bases and the J segment 2 bases; nucleotides outside the gene matches: 15. The germline gives CDR1 MNHNY, CDR2 SVGAGI (reference sequence). This CDR3 is built from 18 residues. The rearrangement uses TRBV6-6 and TRBJ2-3, with 10 bases aligning to TRBD2. Sequencing used cultured CD8+ T cells from PBMCs, obtained from culture after CMV antigen stimulation. The sequence came from a human donor in good health (CMV status not recorded). Some clones in this sample may be carry-over from other donors' samples. CDR3 bases: TGTGCCAGCATCTTAAGCGGGGGGGCCCCCCTCGCCACAGATACGCAGTATTTT. This sequence encodes CASILSGGAPLATDTQYF.